This T cell receptor beta chain originates from a study of CD8+ T cells in alopecia areata. Germline V gives CDR1 SGDLS, CDR2 YYNGEE. Germline trimming cut 3 bases from V and 3 bases from J; bases unmatched to any gene: 8. The CDR3 runs 16 residues. The authors extracted RNA and reverse transcribed it into cDNA as the sequencing template. Repertoires were generated with immunoSEQ multiplex PCR, while TCRdb's copy carries only in-frame clones and drops some. The table lists 170,000 or so clones, roughly 53% of them singletons. Treatment described: oral pan-JAK inhibitor, 5-10 mg twice daily. Those with alopecia areata gave lesional scalp punch biopsies and peripheral blood. In its sample, this clone ranks as large.

This receptor was obtained from a human donor with alopecia areata. Here the sequenced sample was CD8+ T cells sorted from blood, taken at week 24, from a patient treated with tofacitinib. The chain employs TRBV9 and TRBJ2-7; 11 bases map to TRBD2. CDR3: CASSARATSGDYEQYF. The CDR3, as DNA: TGTGCCAGCAGCGCGCGAGCGACTAGCGGGGACTACGAGCAGTACTTC.